This T cell receptor beta chain was found in a study of beta chain features in type 1 diabetes. The germline gives CDR1 MDHEN, CDR2 SYDVKM. J was trimmed by 1 base and V by 5 bases; bases with no gene match: 3. This CDR3 is 15 amino acids long. The study reverse transcribed the entire isolated RNA, so it sequenced expressed TCRB transcripts. The data were produced by immunoSEQ multiplex PCR, yet TCRdb's version contains in-frame clones alone and is incomplete. The data hold hundreds of thousands of clones, with roughly 16% observed a single time. The sample was naive CD4+ T cells from blood. This clonotype was obtained from a young man in good health. The chain links TRBV28 to TRBJ2-4, with 9 bases matching TRBD1. The CDR3 nucleotides are TGTGCCAGCAGTCACAGGGGGCTGGCCAAAAACATTCAGTACTTC. It yields the protein CASSHRGLAKNIQYF. Full variable domain (rest looked up from reference TRBV28 and TRBJ2-4): DVKVTQSSRYLVKRTGEKVFLECVQDMDHENMFWYRQDPGLGLRLIYFSYDVKMKEKGDIPEGYSVSREKKERFSLILESASTNQTSMYLCASSHRGLAKNIQYFGAGTRLSVL.